The 19 T cell receptor beta chains given below trace back to one sample, sequenced in a study of T cells in women clearing cervical HPV infection. Assay used: immunoSEQ multiplex PCR; TCRdb lists only in-frame clones, some missing. This sample contains about 20,000 clones. Source material: blood buffy coat. These receptor sequences come from a woman aged 18 to 75 with a cervical HPV16 infection that either progressed to CIN3+ or cleared (not recorded which).

The sequenced part of the CDR3 DNA is TGTGCCAGTAGTTCGACCCTTAGGGACACTGAA. Its protein product is CASSSTLRDTE. The whole CDR3 sequence reads CASSSTLRDTEAFF. The genes are TRBV19 and TRBJ1-1; D uncertain. The read halts 3 residues ahead of the CDR3 end, with the missing end drawn from the germline J gene. Germline loops: CDR1 LNHDA, CDR2 SQIVND (reference sequence). The CDR3 is 14 residues long. V was pared by 5 bases and J by 3 bases, with 13 bases between.

As to this clone: Read sequence stops 3 residues before the CDR3 end, and the germline J gene provides the missing end. V gene TRBV19 combines with J gene TRBJ2-1; tentatively, D is TRBD1 or TRBD2 (5 bases each). The CDR3 is 15 residues long. Germline values: CDR1 LNHDA, CDR2 SQIVND (reference sequence). V was pared by 7 bases and J by 7 bases, with 20 bases between. The part of the CDR3 DNA that was read is TGTGCCAGTAACACCCGAGGGGCAGGGCAAAATGAG. Its translation is CASNTRGAGQNE. The full CDR3 protein is CASNTRGAGQNEQFF.

As regards this clone: The CDR3 goes on 3 residues after the read ends, and that part is filled in from the germline J gene. The chain is built from TRBV7-2 and TRBJ2-3, with 8 bases fitting TRBD1. V gave up 5 bases and J gave up 1 base; unmatched junction bases: 2. This CDR3 is built from 14 residues. In germline, CDR1 is SGHTA, CDR2 FQGNSA. The CDR3 DNA, read in part, is TGTGCCAGCAGCCCGGGACAGGGCACAGATACG. Its translation is CASSPGQGTDT. The full CDR3 sequence reads CASSPGQGTDTQYF.

Worth noting for this clone: Sequencing ends 3 residues short of the CDR3 end; the germline J gene provides the rest. This chain links TRBV6-2 or TRBV6-3 with TRBJ2-7, with 7 positions matching TRBD2. The CDR3 extends over 14 amino acids. Per germline, CDR1 MNHEY and CDR2 SVGEGT. Trimming removed 8 bases from V and 6 bases from J; junction bases left unmatched: 13. The CDR3 spells CASAKGLEGAEQYF. The sequenced CDR3 bases are TGTGCCAGCGCAAAAGGACTAGAAGGGGCCGAG.

To note about this clone: The read terminates 3 residues ahead of where the CDR3 ends, so the germline J gene completes it. The gene calls are TRBV18 and TRBJ2-5; D possibly corresponds to TRBD1 (5 bases). Germline V gives CDR1 KGHSH, CDR2 LQKENI. The CDR3 loop spans 15 amino acids. V shed 1 base and J shed 5 bases, with 14 bases lying between them. CDR3 DNA (partial): TGTGCCAGCTCACCACGGCAGGGATCCCGGGAGACC. It specifies CASSPRQGSRET. The complete CDR3 reads CASSPRQGSRETQYF.

On this clone: From the germline J gene comes the end of the CDR3, since the read stops 3 residues before it. The chain has TRBV19 and TRBJ2-1; 7 nucleotides line up with TRBD1. The V gene's germline CDR1 is LNHDA and CDR2 SQIVND (reference sequence). There are 12 residues in the CDR3. Trimming removed 6 bases from V and 9 bases from J; junction bases left unmatched: 5. CDR3 region: CASREQGSEQFF. The sequenced CDR3 bases are TGTGCCAGTAGGGAACAGGGGAGTGAG.

About this clone: The read comes to an end 3 residues before the CDR3 does, leaving the germline J gene to fill in the end. This sequence joins TRBV20-1 and TRBJ1-1, with unresolved D. Trimming pared 0 bases from V and 1 base from J, leaving 12 bases between. Per germline, CDR1 DFQATT and CDR2 SNEGSKA (reference sequence). The CDR3 covers 15 residues. The covered CDR3 bases are TGCAGTGCTAGAGATCAGGCACGGGGGAACACTGAA. Its translation: CSARDQARGNTE. The full CDR3 protein is CSARDQARGNTEAFF.

Turning to this clone: The CDR3 extends 3 residues past the end of the read, so its final part is completed from the germline J gene. This chain links TRBV19 with TRBJ2-5, with D maybe TRBD1 (5 bases). V shed 3 bases and J shed 4 bases, with 21 bases lying between them. Germline CDR1 and CDR2: LNHDA and SQIVND (reference sequence). The CDR3 has 17 residues. CDR3 DNA (partial): TGTGCCAGTAGTATTGGCAGGGTCTTGGCTATCGGAGAGACC. Translating it yields CASSIGRVLAIGET. From start to end, the CDR3 is CASSIGRVLAIGETQYF.

In regard to this clone: Sequencing ends 3 residues short of the CDR3 end; the germline J gene provides the rest. Within the sample, other DNA sequences also encode this same CDR3. This chain uses TRBV18 with TRBJ2-3, with D possibly matching TRBD1 (6 bases). Germline V lookup: CDR1 KGHSH, CDR2 LQKENI. CDR3 length equals 14 residues. The germline V and J ends were trimmed by 4 bases and 4 bases, with 12 bases remaining between them. CDR3 sequence reads: CASSHDRKSDTQYF. The CDR3 DNA, read in part, is TGTGCCAGCTCACATGACAGGAAATCAGATACG.

Concerning this clone itself: Coverage ceases 3 residues before the CDR3 finishes, and the germline J gene fills in the end. The gene calls are TRBV30 and TRBJ1-1; the match to TRBD1 covers 7 bases. CDR3 length equals 13 residues. Germline loops: CDR1 GTSNPN, CDR2 SVGIG (reference sequence). Trimming at V came to 5 bases and at J to 2 bases, leaving 5 bases not matched to a gene. The CDR3 reads CAWDRAENTEAFF. The sequenced part of the CDR3 DNA is TGTGCCTGGGACAGGGCGGAAAACACTGAA.

Comments on this clone: The CDR3 end falls 3 residues outside the read, so it is completed with the germline J gene. The chain is built from TRBV20-1 and TRBJ2-4; 10 nucleotides match TRBD2. Germline V gene lookup returns CDR1 DFQATT and CDR2 SNEGSKA (reference sequence). J gave up 0 bases and V 0 bases, and 2 bases lay outside the gene matches. The CDR3 has 16 residues. CDR3 sequence: CSARDGLAVAKNIQYF. Incomplete CDR3 DNA: TGCAGTGCTAGAGATGGACTAGCGGTAGCCAAAAACATT.

Remarks on this clone: The CDR3 end is not reached by the read, which stops 3 residues before it; the germline J gene fills it in. The chain couples TRBV13 to TRBJ2-5; weak D call: TRBD2 (6 bases). The germline CDR1 and CDR2 sequences are PRHDT and FYEKMQ (reference sequence). CDR3 length equals 14 residues. V lost 5 bases and J lost 4, with 14 bases in between. CDR3 in amino acids: CASSRPVGGETQYF. CDR3 DNA, as far as it was read: TGTGCCAGCAGCCGGCCGGTCGGGGGAGAGACC.

With regard to this clone: The CDR3 end lies 3 residues beyond the end of the read and is filled in from the germline J gene. V gene TRBV20-1 combines with J gene TRBJ2-5; the match to TRBD2 covers 7 bases. Germline assignment: CDR1 DFQATT and CDR2 SNEGSKA (reference sequence). The CDR3 extends over 13 amino acids. Trimming removed 4 bases from V and 2 bases from J; junction bases left unmatched: 4. Incomplete CDR3 DNA: TGCAGTGCTATAAGAGCGGGGCAAGAGACC. It encodes CSAIRAGQET. The full CDR3 protein is CSAIRAGQETQYF.

The CDR3 DNA, read in part, is TGTGCCAGCAGCCGACAGGGGTCGGTTGGTGGC. Its protein is CASSRQGSVGG. The entire CDR3 protein reads CASSRQGSVGGYTF. This sequence joins TRBV5-5 and TRBJ1-2; the match to TRBD1 covers 8 bases. The read is 3 residues too short to cover the CDR3 end, so that end is filled in from the germline J gene. The CDR3 has 14 amino acids. Unmatched junction bases numbered 9, after V lost 4 bases and J lost 7 bases. Looked up from germline, CDR1 is SGHKS and CDR2 is YYEKEE (reference sequence).

Judged by frequency, this clone is medium-sized. The read falls 3 residues short of the CDR3 end, and the missing part is taken from the germline J gene. The rearrangement uses TRBV18 and TRBJ1-4; D uncertain. This CDR3 is 13 amino acids long. From germline, CDR1 is KGHSH and CDR2 LQKENI. The germline V and J ends were trimmed by 5 bases and 0 bases, with 4 bases remaining between them. The CDR3 bases that were read are TGTGCCAGCTCAAGCGCAACTAATGAAAAA. Its protein is CASSSATNEK. The full CDR3 protein reads CASSSATNEKLFF.

Of note for this clone: The CDR3 end is not reached by the read, which stops 3 residues before it; the germline J gene fills it in. This chain connects TRBV10-3 to TRBJ1-3, with a weak D call TRBD1 (6 bases). Germline V gives CDR1 ENHRY, CDR2 SYGVKD. V was pared by 7 bases and J by 0 bases, with 13 bases between. The CDR3 consists of 15 residues. CDR3 region: CAITGQISSGNTIYF. The part of the CDR3 DNA that was read is TGTGCCATCACCGGACAGATAAGCTCTGGAAACACC.

Comments on this clone: Read sequence stops 3 residues before the CDR3 end, and the germline J gene provides the missing end. The gene calls are TRBV28 and TRBJ2-6, with D unclear. V was trimmed by 11 bases and J by 1 base, leaving 9 bases between them. Germline lookup yields CDR1 MDHEN and CDR2 SYDVKM. The CDR3 loop spans 13 amino acids. CDR3 sequence reads: CAVMASGANVLTF. CDR3 DNA (partial): TGTGCCGTCATGGCTTCTGGGGCCAACGTC.

About this clone itself: The read terminates 3 residues ahead of where the CDR3 ends, so the germline J gene completes it. The chain combines TRBV13 with TRBJ2-3, with 10 bases aligning to TRBD2. This CDR3 contains 18 residues. Losses at the gene ends were 1 base for V and 1 base for J; bases not matched to a gene: 8. Looked up from germline, CDR1 is PRHDT and CDR2 is FYEKMQ (reference sequence). CDR3 sequence: CASSLVASGSGGTDTQYF. CDR3 DNA (partial): TGTGCCAGCAGCTTAGTTGCTAGCGGGAGTGGAGGCACAGATACG.

To note about this clone: The sequence runs out 3 residues before the end of the CDR3; the remainder is reconstructed from the germline J gene. The gene calls are TRBV20-1 and TRBJ2-3, with D uncertain. Trimming stripped 3 bases from V and 0 bases from J, with 7 bases between. Germline CDR1 reads DFQATT; CDR2 reads SNEGSKA (reference sequence). The CDR3 is 13 amino acids. The CDR3 bases that were read are TGCAGTGCTAGGACTGGAAGCACAGATACG. The encoded protein is CSARTGSTDT. In full, the CDR3 is CSARTGSTDTQYF.